This TCR beta chain comes out of a study of identical twins' blood T cells. Regarding the study as a whole: Shared environment remains a possible cause of twin similarity.

Via MiXCR, TCRdb re-called the 5' RACE reads, giving one row per CDR3 protein. This table has 300,000 to 400,000 distinct CDR3 sequences, over 25% appearing once. Trimming left V 7 bases short and J 4 bases short, with 16 bases between. The CDR3 is made up of 13 amino acids. Germline loops: CDR1 SQVTM, CDR2 ANQGSEA. This clonotype has only a few counts. The antigen is unknown. The V and J genes are TRBV29-1 and TRBJ1-2; tentative D call: TRBD1 (5 bases). The sequenced sample was PBMCs. This TCR derives from a woman between 18 and 55 years old in good health. The CDR3 DNA follows: TGCAGCGGCATCATGGACACAAGCTATGGCTACACCTTC. Translating gives CSGIMDTSYGYTF.